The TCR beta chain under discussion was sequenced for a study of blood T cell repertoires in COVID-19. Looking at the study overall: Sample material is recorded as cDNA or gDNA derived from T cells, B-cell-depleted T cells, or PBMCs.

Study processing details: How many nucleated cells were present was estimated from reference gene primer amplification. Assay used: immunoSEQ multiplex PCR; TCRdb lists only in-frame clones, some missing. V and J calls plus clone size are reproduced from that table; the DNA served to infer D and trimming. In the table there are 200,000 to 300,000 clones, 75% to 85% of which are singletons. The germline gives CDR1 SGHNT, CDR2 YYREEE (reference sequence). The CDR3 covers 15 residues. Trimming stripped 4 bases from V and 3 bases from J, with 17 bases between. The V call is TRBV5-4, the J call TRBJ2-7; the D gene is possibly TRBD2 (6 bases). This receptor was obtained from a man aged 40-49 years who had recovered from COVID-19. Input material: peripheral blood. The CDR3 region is CASSRPGGDFYEQYF. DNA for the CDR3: TGTGCCAGCAGCCGGCCCGGAGGGGACTTCTACGAGCAGTACTTC.